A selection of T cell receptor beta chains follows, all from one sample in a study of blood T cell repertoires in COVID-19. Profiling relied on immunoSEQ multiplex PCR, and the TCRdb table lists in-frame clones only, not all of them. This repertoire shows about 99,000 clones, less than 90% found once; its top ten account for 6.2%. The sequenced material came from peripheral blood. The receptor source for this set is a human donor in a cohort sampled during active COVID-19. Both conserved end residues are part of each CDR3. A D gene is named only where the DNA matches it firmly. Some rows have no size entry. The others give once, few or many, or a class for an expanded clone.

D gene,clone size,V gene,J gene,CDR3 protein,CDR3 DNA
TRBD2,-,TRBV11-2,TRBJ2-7,CASSSDWAGATYEQYF,TGTGCCAGCAGCTCGGACTGGGCGGGAGCCACTTACGAGCAGTACTTC
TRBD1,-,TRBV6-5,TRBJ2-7,CASTTGQGPSYEQYF,TGTGCCAGCACTACAGGACAGGGGCCTTCCTACGAGCAGTACTTC
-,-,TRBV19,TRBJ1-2,CASSISGQGHGYTF,TGTGCCAGTAGTATTAGTGGGCAGGGTCATGGCTACACCTTC
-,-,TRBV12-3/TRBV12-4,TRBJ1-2,CASSFVSYYGYTF,TGTGCCAGCAGTTTCGTCAGTTACTATGGCTACACCTTC
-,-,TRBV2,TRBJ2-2,CASSDGGSNTGELFF,TGTGCCAGCAGTGATGGAGGGTCGAACACCGGGGAGCTGTTTTTT
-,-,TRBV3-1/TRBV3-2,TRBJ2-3,CASRGGRGLKKADTQYF,TGTGCCAGCAGGGGAGGAAGGGGGCTGAAGAAGGCAGATACGCAGTATTTT
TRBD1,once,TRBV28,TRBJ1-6,CASSFFTGANSPLHF,TGTGCCAGCAGTTTCTTTACAGGGGCGAATTCACCCCTCCACTTT
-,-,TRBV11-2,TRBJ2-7,CASSLVQGGEQYF,TGTGCCAGCAGCTTAGTCCAGGGGGGCGAGCAGTACTTC
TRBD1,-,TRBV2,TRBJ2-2,CASKGQGNTGELFF,TGTGCCAGCAAGGGACAGGGAAACACCGGGGAGCTGTTTTTT
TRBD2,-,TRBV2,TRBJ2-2,CASSEGEGNRLTGELFF,TGTGCCAGCAGTGAAGGGGAGGGAAACAGACTCACCGGGGAGCTGTTTTTT
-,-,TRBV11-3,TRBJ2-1,CASSLAEDEQFF,TGTGCCAGCAGCTTAGCGGAGGATGAGCAGTTCTTC
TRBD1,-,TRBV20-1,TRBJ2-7,CSASRDRGTYEQYF,TGCAGTGCTAGTCGGGACAGGGGGACCTACGAGCAGTACTTC
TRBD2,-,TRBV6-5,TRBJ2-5,CASSMREIETQYF,TGTGCCAGCAGTATGCGGGAGATCGAGACCCAGTACTTC
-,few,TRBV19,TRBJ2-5,CASSIRGKGGETQYF,TGTGCCAGTAGTATCCGAGGGAAGGGGGGGGAGACCCAGTACTTC
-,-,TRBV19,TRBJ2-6,CASSFPIQGAGANVLTF,TGTGCCAGTAGTTTTCCCATACAGGGAGCTGGGGCCAACGTCCTGACTTTC
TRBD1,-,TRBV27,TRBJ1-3,CASSRDSGNTIYF,TGTGCCAGCAGTCGGGACAGTGGAAACACCATATATTTT
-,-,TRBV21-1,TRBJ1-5,CASTQRPAEQSNQPQHF,TGTGCCAGCACGCAAAGACCGGCTGAACAGAGCAATCAGCCCCAGCATTTT
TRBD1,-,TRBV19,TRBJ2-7,CASSLQGASLEQYF,TGTGCCAGTAGTCTACAGGGGGCAAGTCTCGAGCAGTACTTC
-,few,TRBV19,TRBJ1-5,CASSIPLAFYSNQPQHF,TGTGCCAGTAGTATACCACTCGCCTTTTATAGCAATCAGCCCCAGCATTTT
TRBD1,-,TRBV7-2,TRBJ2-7,CASSLGGQGVYEQYF,TGTGCCAGCAGCTTAGGGGGGCAGGGGGTCTACGAGCAGTACTTC
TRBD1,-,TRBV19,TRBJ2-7,CASTPRDRSHEQYF,TGTGCCAGTACCCCCCGGGACAGGTCCCACGAGCAGTACTTC
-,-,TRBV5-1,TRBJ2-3,CASSGSGGRRTDTQYF,TGCGCCAGCAGCGGGTCCGGGGGACGCCGCACAGATACGCAGTATTTT
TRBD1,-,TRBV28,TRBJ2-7,CASSFGTGGETYEQYF,TGTGCCAGCAGTTTTGGGACAGGGGGGGAGACCTACGAGCAGTACTTC
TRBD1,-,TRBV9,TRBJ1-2,CASSTQQGIVNYGYTF,TGTGCCAGCAGCACTCAACAGGGGATTGTTAACTATGGCTACACCTTC
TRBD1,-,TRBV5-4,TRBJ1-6,CASSFGTGDSPLHF,TGTGCCAGCAGCTTCGGGACAGGGGATTCACCCCTCCACTTT
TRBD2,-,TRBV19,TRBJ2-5,CASSIPSGGADQYF,TGTGCCAGTAGTATCCCTAGCGGGGGGGCGGACCAGTACTTC
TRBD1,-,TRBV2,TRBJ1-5,CASSEGQGRVGNQPQHF,TGTGCCAGCAGTGAAGGACAGGGTCGGGTTGGCAATCAGCCCCAGCATTTT
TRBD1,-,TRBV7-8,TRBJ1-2,CASTGGGSLMGGYTF,TGTGCCAGCACAGGGGGCGGAAGCTTAATGGGAGGCTACACCTTC
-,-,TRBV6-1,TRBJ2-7,CASSEVGGEQYF,TGTGCCAGCAGTGAAGTAGGGGGCGAGCAGTACTTC
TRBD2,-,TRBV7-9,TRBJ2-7,CASSSLRGDEQYF,TGTGCCAGCAGCTCTCTACGGGGGGACGAGCAGTACTTC
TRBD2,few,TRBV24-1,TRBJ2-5,CATSDLGLAGGRETQYF,TGTGCCACCAGTGATTTGGGCCTAGCGGGGGGTCGAGAGACCCAGTACTTC
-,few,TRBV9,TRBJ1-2,CASSANGEIGYTF,TGTGCCAGCAGCGCCAACGGTGAAATAGGCTACACCTTC
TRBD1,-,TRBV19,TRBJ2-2,CASSMGDRGNTGELFF,TGTGCCAGTAGTATGGGGGACAGGGGGAACACCGGGGAGCTGTTTTTT
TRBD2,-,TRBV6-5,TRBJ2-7,CASRLAGGYEQYF,TGTGCCAGTCGACTAGCGGGAGGTTACGAGCAGTACTTC
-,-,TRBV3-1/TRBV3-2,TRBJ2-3,CASSQEQWATQYF,TGTGCCAGCAGCCAAGAGCAGTGGGCCACGCAGTATTTT